Below are 25 T cell receptor beta chains sequenced from a single sample in a study of monozygotic twins with inflammatory bowel disease. TCRdb reprocessed the 5' RACE reads and stores each CDR3 protein as one record, lacking DNA. The table lists over 100,000 distinct CDR3 sequences. Sequencing used blood. The receptor source for this set is a human donor with ulcerative colitis or Crohn's disease, or a healthy co-twin of an affected twin (not recorded which).

The chain couples TRBV20-1 to TRBJ2-2; there is no DNA to check the TCRdb D call of TRBD2. The CDR3 runs 14 residues. CDR1 is DFQATT, CDR2 SNEGSKA, per germline (reference sequence). The CDR3 is CSAALLTSGGELFF.

The chain combines TRBV7-9 with TRBJ2-2; the TCRdb D gene call, TRBD1, has no DNA to confirm it. Germline V CDR1 and CDR2: SEHNR, FQNEAQ (reference sequence). The CDR3 totals 14 residues. The CDR3: CATRRGANTGELFF. The complete variable domain, with remaining parts taken from reference TRBV7-9 and TRBJ2-2, reads DTGVSQNPRHKITKRGQNVTFRCDPISEHNRLYWYRQTLGQGPEFLTYFQNEAQLEKSRLLSDRFSAERPKGSFSTLEIQRTEQGDSAMYLCATRRGANTGELFFGEGSRLTVL.

The J gene is TRBJ2-1, the V gene TRBV7-2. This CDR3 comprises 15 residues. Per the germline V gene, CDR1 is SGHTA and CDR2 is FQGNSA. The CDR3 spells CASSLRDSSYNEQFF.

The V call is TRBV13, the J call TRBJ2-3. The CDR3 covers 12 residues. CDR1 and CDR2 (germline): PRHDT, FYEKMQ (reference sequence). This CDR3 reads CASSGYTDTQYF.

V usage is TRBV6-5 and J usage is TRBJ2-7. CDR1 is MNHEY, CDR2 SVGAGI, per germline. The CDR3 is 13 amino acids. The CDR3 sequence is CASTSHSAYEQYF.

The rearrangement links TRBV20-1 to TRBJ2-6; TCRdb lists TRBD1, though no DNA is available to test this call. Looked up from germline, CDR1 is DFQATT and CDR2 is SNEGSKA (reference sequence). The CDR3 totals 16 residues. CDR3 residues: CSAPRTGNPGANVLTF.

The chain carries TRBV28 and TRBJ1-2; TCRdb lists TRBD1, though no DNA is available to test this call. The CDR3 runs to 13 residues. Germline-derived CDR1 and CDR2 are MDHEN and SYDVKM. The chain's CDR3 is CASSSGTGNGYTF.

This chain joins TRBV20-1 and TRBJ2-3; TCRdb lists TRBD1, though no DNA is available to test this call. The CDR3 runs 15 residues. Looked up from germline, CDR1 is DFQATT and CDR2 is SNEGSKA (reference sequence). The CDR3: CSAPDRIRAQDTQYF.

The J gene is TRBJ2-1, the V gene TRBV11-2; the D gene TCRdb calls, TRBD1, cannot be checked with no DNA. Germline V gene sequence: CDR1 SGHAT, CDR2 FQNNGV. This CDR3 region has 15 residues. The CDR3: CASSLTGGYYNEQFF.

The rearrangement joins TRBV29-1 to TRBJ1-1; TCRdb's D call of TRBD1 is untestable without DNA. Germline V gene lookup returns CDR1 SQVTM and CDR2 ANQGSEA. There are 12 residues in the CDR3. The CDR3 spells CSVPDWNTEAFF.

The rearrangement links TRBV6-6 to TRBJ2-2; the TCRdb D gene call, TRBD2, has no DNA to confirm it. The CDR3 has 14 residues. Germline-derived CDR1 and CDR2 are MNHNY and SVGAGI (reference sequence). The CDR3 here is CASKGDFSTGELFF.

This rearrangement joins TRBV18 to TRBJ2-5. Looked up from germline, CDR1 is KGHSH and CDR2 is LQKENI. The length of the CDR3 is 13 residues. CDR3 protein: CASSPLQQETQYF. Variable domain in full (rest from reference TRBV18 and TRBJ2-5): NAGVMQNPRHLVRRRGQEARLRCSPMKGHSHVYWYRQLPEEGLKFMVYLQKENIIDESGMPKERFSAEFPKEGPSILRIQQVVRGDSAAYFCASSPLQQETQYFGPGTRLLVL.

J is TRBJ2-3 and V is TRBV7-9; TCRdb picks TRBD2, but there is no DNA to check that call. Germline CDR1 reads SEHNR; CDR2 reads FQNEAQ (reference sequence). The CDR3 length is 16 residues. CDR3 loop: CAGRVPRAGESDTQYF.

V usage is TRBV7-9 and J usage is TRBJ2-5; without DNA, the TCRdb call of TRBD1 cannot be checked. Germline lookup yields CDR1 SEHNR and CDR2 FQNEAQ (reference sequence). The CDR3 covers 14 residues. The CDR3 sequence: CASSNGALQRTQYF.

Here the CDR3 reads CASQWTGMDTEAFF. The chain joins TRBV6-1 to TRBJ1-1; the TCRdb D gene call, TRBD1, has no DNA to confirm it. The germline CDR1 and CDR2 sequences are MNHNS and SASEGT. This CDR3 is 14 amino acids long.

The V gene is TRBV9, the J gene TRBJ2-7; TCRdb's D gene call, TRBD1, goes unchecked for lack of DNA. The germline V gene encodes CDR1 SGDLS and CDR2 YYNGEE. This CDR3 has 13 residues. This chain's CDR3 is CASSRDRSYEQYF.

The rearrangement joins TRBV5-1 to TRBJ1-1. From germline, CDR1 is SGHRS and CDR2 YFSETQ. This CDR3 spans 14 amino acids. This chain's CDR3 is CASSFTLAGTEAFF.

The chain uses TRBV2 and TRBJ1-1; TCRdb's D call, TRBD1, is unchecked because there is no DNA. There are 14 residues in the CDR3. The germline V gene encodes CDR1 SNHLY and CDR2 FYNNEI. This CDR3 reads CASSVRVGHTEAFF. The variable domain in full, completed from reference TRBV2 and TRBJ1-1, reads EPEVTQTPSHQVTQMGQEVILRCVPISNHLYFYWYRQILGQKVEFLVSFYNNEISEKSEIFDDQFSVERPDGSNFTLKIRSTKLEDSAMYFCASSVRVGHTEAFFGQGTRLTVV.

The rearrangement uses TRBV7-3 and TRBJ2-1; TCRdb gives TRBD2 as the D gene, but with no DNA this cannot be confirmed. The CDR3 covers 14 residues. Germline-derived CDR1 and CDR2 are SGHTA and FQGTGA. This chain's CDR3 is CASSRTSGIIEQFF.

This chain uses TRBV6-2 or TRBV6-3 with TRBJ2-7; TCRdb outputs TRBD2, but without DNA this stays unchecked. CDR1 MNHEY and CDR2 SVGEGT come from the germline V gene. The CDR3 loop spans 15 amino acids. This CDR3 is CASEKRTSGSYEQYF.

This chain links TRBV12-3 or TRBV12-4 with TRBJ1-5; no DNA is available, so the TRBD1 call from TCRdb remains unchecked. The CDR3 contains 16 residues. CDR3 loop: CASSSSQGDGNQPQHF.

This chain joins TRBV2 and TRBJ2-5; TCRdb's D call, TRBD1, is unchecked because there is no DNA. Germline V CDR1 and CDR2: SNHLY, FYNNEI. The CDR3 is 14 amino acids. Here the CDR3 reads CASRRGKLQETQYF.

This rearrangement joins TRBV5-6 to TRBJ1-1. The CDR3 is 14 amino acids. CDR1 and CDR2 (germline): SGHDT, YYEEEE. The CDR3 here is CASSLDPGITEAFF.

The V call is TRBV3-1, the J call TRBJ2-1; the D call of TRBD2 rests on TCRdb alone, since no DNA is present to check it. CDR1 and CDR2 (germline): LGHDT, YNNKEL (reference sequence). This CDR3 comprises 15 residues. CDR3: CASSQDNAGGGEQFF.

The chain has TRBV24-1 and TRBJ2-1. This CDR3 is built from 15 residues. The germline CDR1 and CDR2 sequences are KGHDR and SFDVKD. The CDR3 sequence: CATSHGEIPYNEQFF.